The 4 T cell receptor beta chains presented below share a single source sample, sequenced in a study of T cell changes during pregnancy in multiple sclerosis. The data were produced by immunoSEQ multiplex PCR, yet TCRdb's version contains in-frame clones alone and is incomplete. The repertoire holds 75,000 to 80,000 clones, with around 95% as singletons. The specimen was peripheral blood, collected in the second trimester of pregnancy. These receptors all stem from a female donor in good health, enrolled as a control in a pregnancy study.

A single count supports this clone. This chain links TRBV11-2 with TRBJ2-5; 8 nucleotides agree with TRBD2. CDR1 and CDR2 (germline): SGHAT, FQNNGV. With 1 base clipped from V and 4 bases from J, the junction kept 11 bases outside the gene matches. CDR3 length equals 17 residues. The CDR3 nucleotides are TGTGCCAGCAGCTTAGGTGGTCTAGCGGGCCTGGGAGAGACCCAGTACTTC. Its protein is CASSLGGLAGLGETQYF.

This chain uses TRBV4-3 with TRBJ2-7; D is ambiguous. V lost 0 bases, J lost 3 bases, and 12 bases lay in between. There are 15 residues in the CDR3. Germline CDR1 is LGHNA and CDR2 is YSLEER. The CDR3 DNA reads as TGCGCCAGCAGCCAAGATCGAGGATCGAACTACGAGCAGTACTTC. Translation gives CASSQDRGSNYEQYF.

This chain uses TRBV6-5 with TRBJ2-3; 10 bases are shared with TRBD2. The CDR3 contains 15 residues. The V segment lost 6 bases and the J segment 1 base; nucleotides outside the gene matches: 4. Germline loops: CDR1 MNHEY, CDR2 SVGAGI. The CDR3: CASSSGGAGTDTQYF. The CDR3 DNA follows: TGTGCCAGCAGCAGCGGGGGGGCCGGCACAGATACGCAGTATTTT.

V gene TRBV18 combines with J gene TRBJ2-2; D is unclear. V was trimmed by 0 bases and J by 5 bases, leaving 10 bases between them. In germline, CDR1 is KGHSH, CDR2 LQKENI. The CDR3 sequence is 15 residues long. The CDR3 is CASSPPVRNTGELFF. The CDR3 coding sequence is TGTGCCAGCTCACCACCGGTCAGAAATACCGGGGAGCTGTTTTTT.